The sequence of this TCR beta chain was determined in a study of beta chain features in type 1 diabetes. Study findings and constraints: PCR, the amplification step, might favor shorter templates, equally in patients and controls. Cells expressing TCR highly could be over-represented by cDNA sequencing. Shortening of TCRB CDR3s, moderate but significant, appeared in all four CD4+ subsets of Type 1 diabetes patients.

The CDR3 is made up of 15 amino acids. With 6 bases clipped from V and 6 bases from J, the junction kept 12 bases outside the gene matches. Germline CDR1 and CDR2: LNHDA and SQIVND (reference sequence). What was sequenced were expressed TCRB transcripts, since all of the isolated RNA had been reverse transcribed. Only in-frame clones appear in the TCRdb table, and some are missing; sequencing was by immunoSEQ multiplex PCR. The sample consists of hundreds of thousands of clones, 15% of them appearing once. There are a few counts of this clone. The antigen is not known. Source material: naive CD4+ T cells from blood. The rearrangement uses TRBV19 and TRBJ2-7; 9 bases fit TRBD2. This clonotype originated in a man between 18 and 29 years old with type 1 diabetes. In nucleotides, the CDR3 is TGTGCCAGTAGGAATGAGGCTAGCGGGATTGGCGAGCAGTACTTC. It yields the protein CASRNEASGIGEQYF.